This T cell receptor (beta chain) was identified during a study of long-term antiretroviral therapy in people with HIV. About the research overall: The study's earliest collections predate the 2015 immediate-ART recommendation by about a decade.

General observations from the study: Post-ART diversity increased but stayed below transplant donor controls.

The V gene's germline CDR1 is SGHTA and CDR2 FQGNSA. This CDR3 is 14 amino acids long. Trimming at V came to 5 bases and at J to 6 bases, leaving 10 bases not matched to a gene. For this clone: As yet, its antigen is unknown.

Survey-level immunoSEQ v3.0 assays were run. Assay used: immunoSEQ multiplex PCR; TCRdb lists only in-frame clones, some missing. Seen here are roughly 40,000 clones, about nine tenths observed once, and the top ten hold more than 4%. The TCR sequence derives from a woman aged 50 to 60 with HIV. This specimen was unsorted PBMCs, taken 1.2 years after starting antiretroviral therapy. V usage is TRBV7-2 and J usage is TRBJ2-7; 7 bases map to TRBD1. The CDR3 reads CASSPETGFGEQYF. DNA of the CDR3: TGTGCCAGCAGCCCGGAGACAGGGTTCGGCGAGCAGTACTTC. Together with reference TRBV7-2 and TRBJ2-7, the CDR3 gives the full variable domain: GAGVSQSPSNKVTEKGKDVELRCDPISGHTALYWYRQSLGQGLEFLIYFQGNSAPDKSGLPSDRFSAERTGGSVSTLTIQRTQQEDSAVYLCASSPETGFGEQYFGPGTRLTVT.